One T cell receptor beta chain is described in this entry. Its target is unknown. Germline lookup yields CDR1 LNHNV and CDR2 YYDKDF (reference sequence). Trimming took off 0 bases at V and 8 bases at J, with 7 bases between the two ends. The CDR3 extends over 13 amino acids. This record comes from a study of radiotherapy plus CTLA-4 blockade in lung cancer. Study in general: Objective responses occurred in about 17% of patients; roughly 31% had disease control.

Lung cancer patients with chemo-refractory metastatic non-small-cell disease were given focal radiation plus CTLA-4 blockade with ipilimumab. Study findings and constraints: Blood-borne expansion of tumor-derived TCR clones followed radiotherapy plus ipilimumab. Early blood T cell clone dynamics reportedly forecast response best, with interferon-beta.

Profiled with immunoSEQ multiplex PCR; TCRdb holds only in-frame clones, not every one. Of 90,000 to 100,000 clones listed, about 70% are singletons. The TCR was taken from a human donor with non-small cell lung cancer who had a partial response to radiotherapy plus ipilimumab. Some clones in this sample may be carry-over from other donors' samples. V is TRBV15 and J is TRBJ1-4; no clear D. Sequenced here: peripheral blood, sampled from a patient treated with radiotherapy plus ipilimumab. The CDR3 protein is CATSREAEEKLFF. The CDR3 DNA sequence: TGTGCCACCAGCAGAGAGGCCGAAGAAAAACTGTTTTTT.